This T cell receptor (beta chain) was recovered during a study of human T cells and chemical hapten exposure. Authors' data handling: From approximately 21,000 to 630,000 TCRs were found per sample, with a median of around 100,000. From the RACE reads, TCRdb called clonotypes with MiXCR, one entry per CDR3 protein. What appears here as the V and J calls and clone size reflects TCRdb's work, not the paper's. The sample has just over 95,000 distinct CDR3 sequences, 25% to 30% seen once. The CDR3 has 15 residues. Germline CDR1 MNHEY, CDR2 SVGAGI. Trimming cost V 0 bases and J 4 bases, with 13 bases left between them. General study findings and limits: The donors suffered from alopecia, so their immune response may not match that of healthy people.

Notes on this clonotype: Its antigen is undetermined.

The time point here: patch test 3, about 24 weeks after DPC sensitization. Treatment of the sample: therapeutic diphenylcyclopropenone sensitization with weekly scalp DPC. It was unfractionated whole blood from which total RNA was extracted. The V call is TRBV6-5, the J call TRBJ2-7; D is unclear. Sequencing used whole blood, obtained in connection with sensitization to the hapten diphenylcyclopropenone (DPC). This TCR came from a man aged 35 to 55 with alopecia areata. Some clones in this sample may be carry-over from other donors' samples. CDR3 bases: TGTGCCAGCAGTTACTCGTTGGTATCACAGTACGAGCAGTACTTC. Encoded protein: CASSYSLVSQYEQYF.